The rows below give T cell receptor beta chains drawn from one sample of a study of CD8 T cells in ankylosing spondylitis. Using its own MiXCR run on the 5' RACE reads, TCRdb lists one record per CDR3 protein. The data contain some 140,000 distinct CDR3 sequences, about an eighth of them singletons. The sequenced material came from blood, either unsorted or a sorted T cell fraction (not recorded which). The receptors here all came from a female donor with ankylosing spondylitis or in good health (not recorded which). Both conserved end residues are part of each CDR3. Fields, in order: V gene, D gene, J gene, clone size, CDR3 protein, CDR3 DNA. The D gene is left open where the match is weak. Expanded clones are given a class, and other clones once, few, many or no size at all.

>TRBV10-3|-|TRBJ2-5|many
CATRTEKQETQYF
TGTGCCACCCGGACAGAGAAGCAAGAGACCCAGTACTTC
>TRBV5-1|-|TRBJ2-2|many
CASSTGLLNTGELFF
TGCGCCAGCAGCACGGGACTCCTAAACACCGGGGAGCTGTTTTTT
>TRBV7-2|-|TRBJ1-5|many
CASSSRTGDQPQHF
TGTGCCAGCAGCTCGCGGACGGGTGATCAGCCCCAGCATTTT
>TRBV7-2|-|TRBJ2-3|many
CASSDKASVWPDTQYF
TGTGCCAGCAGCGATAAGGCTAGCGTTTGGCCAGATACGCAGTATTTT
>TRBV5-1|-|TRBJ2-1|few
CASSLRTGRDEQFF
TGCGCCAGCAGCTTGAGGACGGGGCGGGATGAGCAGTTCTTC
>TRBV2|TRBD1|TRBJ2-3|many
CASADVGTGITDTQYF
TGTGCCAGCGCCGACGTGGGGACAGGAATCACAGATACGCAGTATTTT
>TRBV11-2|-|TRBJ2-5|many
CASSLLGNEGWTQYF
TGTGCCAGCAGCTTGCTCGGGAATGAGGGGTGGACCCAGTACTTC
>TRBV28|-|TRBJ2-3|many
CASTPDTPSTDTQYF
TGTGCCAGCACTCCCGACACTCCTAGCACAGATACGCAGTATTTT
>TRBV5-1|-|TRBJ2-3|many
CASSLTRGALGPDTQYF
TGCGCCAGCAGCTTGACGCGAGGGGCTCTGGGTCCAGATACGCAGTATTTT
>TRBV14|-|TRBJ2-7|many
CASSQPQGYEQYF
TGTGCCAGCAGCCAGCCCCAGGGGTACGAGCAGTACTTC
>TRBV27|-|TRBJ2-7|-
CASSSRVPYEQYF
TGTGCCAGCAGTTCCCGGGTGCCCTACGAGCAGTACTTC
>TRBV5-1|TRBD1|TRBJ2-7|many
CASSTTGITYEQYF
TGCGCCAGCAGCACGACAGGGATTACCTACGAGCAGTACTTC
>TRBV30|-|TRBJ1-6|many
CAWTVNSPLHF
TGTGCCTGGACAGTTAATTCACCCCTCCACTTT
>TRBV9|TRBD1|TRBJ1-1|many
CASSATGVNTEAFF
TGTGCCAGCAGCGCTACAGGGGTGAACACTGAAGCTTTCTTT
>TRBV12-3/TRBV12-4|-|TRBJ2-3|many
CASSTTKGTDTQYF
TGTGCCAGCAGTACCACGAAGGGCACAGATACGCAGTATTTT
>TRBV3-1|-|TRBJ2-6|few
CATCQATGLRGANVLTF
TGTGCCACCTGCCAAGCGACAGGCCTAAGGGGGGCCAACGTCCTGACTTTC
>TRBV20-1|-|TRBJ2-5|many
CSAVYPSSEETQYF
TGCAGTGCTGTCTACCCTTCTAGCGAAGAGACCCAGTACTTC
>TRBV15|-|TRBJ2-3|many
CATSGPYLASGLDTQYF
TGTGCCACCAGCGGCCCTTACTTGGCGTCAGGCTTAGATACGCAGTATTTT
>TRBV18|TRBD2|TRBJ2-1|few
CASSLTTSGGNNEQFF
TGTGCCAGCTCACTGACGACATCCGGGGGGAACAATGAGCAGTTCTTC
>TRBV27|-|TRBJ2-6|many
CASSLERFSGANVLTF
TGTGCCAGCAGTTTAGAGAGATTCTCTGGGGCCAACGTCCTGACTTTC
>TRBV7-8|-|TRBJ2-1|many
CASSLDFDEQFF
TGTGCCAGCAGCTTAGACTTTGATGAGCAGTTCTTC
>TRBV12-3/TRBV12-4|-|TRBJ1-5|many
CASSWDIEQPQHF
TGTGCCAGCAGTTGGGACATCGAGCAGCCCCAGCATTTT
>TRBV25-1|-|TRBJ2-6|many
CASSESWGSGANVLTF
TGTGCCAGCAGTGAATCGTGGGGGTCTGGGGCCAACGTCCTGACTTTC
>TRBV7-2|-|TRBJ1-6|many
CASSQRQIYNSPLHF
TGTGCCAGCAGCCAAAGACAGATCTATAATTCACCCCTCCACTTT
>TRBV4-1|-|TRBJ2-3|many
CASSQGLVLRDTQYF
TGCGCCAGCAGCCAAGGACTAGTTTTGAGAGATACGCAGTATTTT
>TRBV20-1|-|TRBJ1-4|many
CSARPKGGLGRNEKLFF
TGCAGTGCTAGACCCAAGGGAGGTCTGGGGCGTAATGAAAAACTGTTTTTT
>TRBV28|-|TRBJ2-2|many
CASSTLRLDASTGELFF
TGTGCCAGCAGTACTCTACGGTTGGACGCGAGCACCGGGGAGCTGTTTTTT
>TRBV27|TRBD1|TRBJ2-7|many
CASRTGTGLGEQYF
TGTGCCAGCAGAACCGGGACAGGGTTGGGCGAGCAGTACTTC
>TRBV3-1|TRBD1|TRBJ2-7|many
CASSQKGQGSEQYF
TGTGCCAGCAGCCAAAAAGGACAGGGGAGCGAGCAGTACTTC
>TRBV27|TRBD2|TRBJ2-7|many
CASSASGTSGRISYEQYF
TGTGCCAGCAGTGCCTCCGGGACTAGCGGGAGGATTTCCTACGAGCAGTACTTC
>TRBV24-1|TRBD1|TRBJ2-2|many
CATSDSWDRVGTGELFF
TGTGCCACCAGTGATTCCTGGGACAGGGTGGGGACCGGGGAGCTGTTTTTT
>TRBV12-3/TRBV12-4|TRBD2|TRBJ2-2|-
CASSFLGLVLDTGELFF
TGTGCCAGCAGTTTCCTTGGACTAGTTTTGGACACCGGGGAGCTGTTTTTT
>TRBV7-8|TRBD2|TRBJ2-1|many
CASSFRPLAEYTNEQFF
TGTGCCAGCAGCTTTCGCCCCCTAGCGGAATACACTAATGAGCAGTTCTTC
>TRBV7-2|-|TRBJ1-1|few
CASSSAGTVNTEAFF
TGTGCCAGCAGTTCTGCTGGGACCGTGAACACTGAAGCTTTCTTT
>TRBV20-1|-|TRBJ1-2|-
CSASPSRHANYGYTF
TGCAGTGCTAGCCCTAGTAGGCACGCTAACTATGGCTACACCTTC
>TRBV5-5|-|TRBJ1-1|many
CASSLSTYTEAFF
TGTGCCAGCAGCTTGAGTACATACACTGAAGCTTTCTTT
>TRBV13|-|TRBJ2-3|many
CASSLRVRDTQYF
TGTGCCAGCAGCCTGCGGGTTAGAGATACGCAGTATTTT
>TRBV7-9|TRBD1|TRBJ2-7|-
CASSKTGDEQYF
TGTGCCAGCAGCAAAACAGGGGACGAGCAGTACTTC
>TRBV7-6|-|TRBJ1-1|many
CASSLDLLFDTEAFF
TGTGCCAGCAGCTTAGACCTACTGTTCGACACTGAAGCTTTCTTT